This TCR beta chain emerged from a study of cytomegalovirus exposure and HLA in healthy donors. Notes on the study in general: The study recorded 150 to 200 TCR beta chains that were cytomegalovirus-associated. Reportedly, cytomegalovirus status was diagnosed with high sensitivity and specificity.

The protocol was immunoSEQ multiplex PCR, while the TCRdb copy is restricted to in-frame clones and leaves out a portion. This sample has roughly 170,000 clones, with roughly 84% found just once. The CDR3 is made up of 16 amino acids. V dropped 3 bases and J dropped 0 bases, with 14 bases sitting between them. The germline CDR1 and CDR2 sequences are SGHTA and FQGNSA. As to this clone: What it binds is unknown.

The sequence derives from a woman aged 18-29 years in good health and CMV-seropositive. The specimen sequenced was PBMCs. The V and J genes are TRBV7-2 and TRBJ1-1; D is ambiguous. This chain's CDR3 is CASSLLIGRVNTEAFF. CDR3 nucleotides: TGTGCCAGCAGCTTGTTAATTGGGAGGGTGAACACTGAAGCTTTCTTT. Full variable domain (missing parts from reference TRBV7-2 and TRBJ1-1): GAGVSQSPSNKVTEKGKDVELRCDPISGHTALYWYRQSLGQGLEFLIYFQGNSAPDKSGLPSDRFSAERTGGSVSTLTIQRTQQEDSAVYLCASSLLIGRVNTEAFFGQGTRLTVV.